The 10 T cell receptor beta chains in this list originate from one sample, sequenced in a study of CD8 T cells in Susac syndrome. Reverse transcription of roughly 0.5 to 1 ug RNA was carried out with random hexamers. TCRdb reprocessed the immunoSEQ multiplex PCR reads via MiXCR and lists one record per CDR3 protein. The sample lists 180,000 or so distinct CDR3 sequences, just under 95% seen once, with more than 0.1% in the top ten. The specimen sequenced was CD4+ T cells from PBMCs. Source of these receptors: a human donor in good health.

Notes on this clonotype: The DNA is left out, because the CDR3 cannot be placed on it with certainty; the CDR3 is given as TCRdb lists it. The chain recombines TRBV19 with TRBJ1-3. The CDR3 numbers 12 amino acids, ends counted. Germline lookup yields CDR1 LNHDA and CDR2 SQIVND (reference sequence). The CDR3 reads CASTSAGNTIYF.

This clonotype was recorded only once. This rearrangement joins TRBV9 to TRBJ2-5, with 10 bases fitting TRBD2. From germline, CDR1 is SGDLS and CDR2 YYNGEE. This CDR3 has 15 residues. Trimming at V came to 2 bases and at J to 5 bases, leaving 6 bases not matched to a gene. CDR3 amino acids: CASSVTGTSVETQYF. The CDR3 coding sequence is TGTGCCAGCAGCGTTACTGGGACTAGCGTGGAGACCCAGTACTTC.

In DNA form, the CDR3 reads TGTGCCAGCAGCTTATACCCCATGGGTGGGAGGGGAAATGAGCAGTTCTTC. Its protein is CASSLYPMGGRGNEQFF. The rearrangement joins TRBV7-3 to TRBJ2-1; TRBD2 matches at 7 bases. CDR1 is SGHTA and CDR2 is FQGTGA in the germline V gene. Unmatched junction bases numbered 14, after V lost 2 bases and J lost 7 bases. The CDR3 length is 17 residues.

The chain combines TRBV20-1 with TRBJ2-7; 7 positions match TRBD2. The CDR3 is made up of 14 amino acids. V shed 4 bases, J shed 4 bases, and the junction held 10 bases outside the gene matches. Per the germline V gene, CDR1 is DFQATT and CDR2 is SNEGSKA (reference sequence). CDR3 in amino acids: CSAIWRETFYEQYF. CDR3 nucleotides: TGCAGTGCTATCTGGCGGGAGACCTTTTACGAGCAGTACTTC.

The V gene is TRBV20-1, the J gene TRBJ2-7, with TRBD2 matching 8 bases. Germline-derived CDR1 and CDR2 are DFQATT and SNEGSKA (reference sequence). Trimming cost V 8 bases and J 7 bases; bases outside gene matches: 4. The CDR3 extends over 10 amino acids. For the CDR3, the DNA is TGCAGTCCCGGGGGGGGAGAGCAGTACTTC. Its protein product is CSPGGGEQYF.

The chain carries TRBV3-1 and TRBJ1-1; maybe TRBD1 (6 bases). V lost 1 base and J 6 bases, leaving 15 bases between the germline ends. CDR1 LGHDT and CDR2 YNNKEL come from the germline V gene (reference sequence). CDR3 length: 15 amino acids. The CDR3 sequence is CASSQAPTGWAEAFF. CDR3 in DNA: TGTGCCAGCAGCCAAGCTCCGACAGGTTGGGCTGAAGCTTTCTTT.

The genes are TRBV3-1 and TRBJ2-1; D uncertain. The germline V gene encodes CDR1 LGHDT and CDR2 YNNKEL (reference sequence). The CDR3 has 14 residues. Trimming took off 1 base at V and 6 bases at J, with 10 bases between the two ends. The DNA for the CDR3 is TGTGCCAGCAGCCAAGTGGCTTCGGGCAATGAGCAGTTCTTC. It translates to CASSQVASGNEQFF.

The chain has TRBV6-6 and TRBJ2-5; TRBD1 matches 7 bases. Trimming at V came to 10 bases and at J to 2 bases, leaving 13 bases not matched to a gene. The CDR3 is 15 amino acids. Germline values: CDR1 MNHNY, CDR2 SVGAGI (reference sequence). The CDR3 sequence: CATTKPLQGQETQYF. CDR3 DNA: TGTGCCACCACGAAACCGCTACAGGGGCAAGAGACCCAGTACTTC.

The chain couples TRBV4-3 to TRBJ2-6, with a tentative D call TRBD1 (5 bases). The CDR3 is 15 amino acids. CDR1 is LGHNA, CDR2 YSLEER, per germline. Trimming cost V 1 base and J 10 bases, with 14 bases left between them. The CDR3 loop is CASSQGRRELNVLTF. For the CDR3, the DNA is TGCGCCAGCAGCCAAGGGCGCAGGGAACTAAACGTCCTGACTTTC.

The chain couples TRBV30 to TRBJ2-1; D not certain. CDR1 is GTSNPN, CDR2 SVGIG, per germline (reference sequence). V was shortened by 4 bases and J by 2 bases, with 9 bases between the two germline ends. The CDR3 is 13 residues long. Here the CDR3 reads CAWTSRPYNEQFF. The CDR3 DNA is TGTGCCTGGACCTCTAGGCCCTACAATGAGCAGTTCTTC.